The 26 T cell receptor beta chains below come from one sample, sequenced in a study of T-cell reconstitution after alpha-beta-depleted transplantation in children. The TCRbeta library was prepared with unique molecular identifiers. From the PCR reads, TCRdb called clonotypes with MiXCR, one entry per CDR3 protein. The data show approximately 500,000 distinct CDR3 sequences, with more than 20% seen just once and around 36% held by the top ten. Material: PBMCs, obtained before TCRalphabeta/CD19-depleted stem cell transplant. Receptors were obtained from a boy under two years old with Wiskott-Aldrich syndrome, due to receive a stem cell transplant.

The chain recombines TRBV5-1 with TRBJ2-1, with 11 bases fitting TRBD2. CDR1 SGHRS and CDR2 YFSETQ come from the germline V gene. CDR3 length: 17 amino acids. V lost 4 bases to trimming and J lost 6 bases; unmatched junction nucleotides: 12. The chain's CDR3 is CASSPHIAGGPSNEQFF. CDR3 sequence (DNA): TGCGCCAGCAGCCCTCACATAGCGGGAGGGCCATCCAATGAGCAGTTCTTC.

This clonotype showed up just a few times. The chain carries TRBV5-1 and TRBJ2-7; D is perhaps TRBD2 (5 bases). Germline V gives CDR1 SGHRS, CDR2 YFSETQ. The V gene lost 6 bases and the J gene lost 6 bases, with 16 bases spanning the gap. The CDR3 runs to 13 residues. CDR3 loop: CASTLEGVREQYF. The DNA for the CDR3 is TGCGCCAGCACCTTAGAGGGAGTCCGCGAGCAGTACTTC.

The chain is built from TRBV6-1 and TRBJ2-1; D possibly corresponds to TRBD1 (5 bases). V was clipped by 7 bases and J by 0 bases, with 16 bases between them. The CDR3 totals 16 residues. Germline V lookup: CDR1 MNHNS, CDR2 SASEGT. The CDR3 nucleotides read TGTGCCAGCACCCAAGACAGCTACAGCTCCTACAATGAGCAGTTCTTC. Translating it yields CASTQDSYSSYNEQFF.

This clonotype has a single count. The rearrangement uses TRBV5-1 and TRBJ2-3; D call uncertain. This CDR3 is 14 amino acids long. CDR1 and CDR2 (germline): SGHRS, YFSETQ. Trimming pared 0 bases from V and 5 bases from J, leaving 10 bases between. The DNA of the CDR3 is TGCGCCAGCAGCTTGGCCAAGGGTAAAGATACGCAGTATTTT. Protein: CASSLAKGKDTQYF.

The chain links TRBV28 to TRBJ1-2; D is ambiguous. V was cut by 4 bases and J by 7 bases, with 10 bases left in between. Germline-derived CDR1 and CDR2 are MDHEN and SYDVKM. This CDR3 contains 12 residues. The CDR3 sequence is CASSSWGGGYTF. The CDR3 DNA reads as TGTGCCAGCAGTTCCTGGGGAGGTGGCTACACCTTC.

In this sample, this clonotype turned up a few times. J is TRBJ2-7 and V is TRBV28; tentatively, D is TRBD1 (6 bases). The germline CDR1 and CDR2 sequences are MDHEN and SYDVKM. V gave up 8 bases and J gave up 5 bases, with 13 bases separating them. This CDR3 is built from 12 residues. The CDR3 region has the DNA TGTGCCAGCGGACAGAGACGGGACGAGCAGTACTTC. Its translation is CASGQRRDEQYF.

The V gene is TRBV5-6, the J gene TRBJ1-1; 7 bases line up with TRBD1. The germline gives CDR1 SGHDT, CDR2 YYEEEE. The CDR3 covers 16 residues. Germline trimming cut 0 bases from V and 1 base from J; bases unmatched to any gene: 6. The chain's CDR3 is CASSLGGDSQNTEAFF. CDR3 in DNA: TGTGCCAGCAGCTTGGGAGGGGACAGCCAGAACACTGAAGCTTTCTTT.

V and J are TRBV11-2 and TRBJ2-3, with 16 bases matching TRBD2. J gave up 8 bases and V 6 bases, and 17 bases lay outside the gene matches. This CDR3 has 19 residues. CDR1 and CDR2 from the germline V gene are SGHAT and FQNNGV. CDR3 in DNA: TGTGCCAGCAGACGAAGACCCGGGACTAGCGGGAGGGACCCAGGTACGCAGTATTTT. Its translation is CASRRRPGTSGRDPGTQYF.

The chain uses TRBV29-1 and TRBJ2-7, with D hard to call. The length of the CDR3 is 12 residues. Trimming stripped 5 bases from V and 2 bases from J, with 10 bases between. CDR1 SQVTM and CDR2 ANQGSEA come from the germline V gene. CDR3 amino acids: CSVQTVTYEQYF. DNA for the CDR3: TGCAGCGTTCAGACTGTTACCTACGAGCAGTACTTC.

This clonotype was counted only a few times. The rearrangement joins TRBV27 to TRBJ1-5, with a possible D match to TRBD1 (6 bases). V was trimmed by 5 bases and J by 3 bases, leaving 11 bases between them. CDR1 is MNHEY, CDR2 SMNVEV, per germline (reference sequence). The CDR3 length is 14 residues. CDR3 DNA: TGTGCCAGCAGTCCTCGACAGGCCAATCAGCCCCAGCATTTT. Amino acids: CASSPRQANQPQHF.

The chain has TRBV4-2 and TRBJ2-3; 9 positions match TRBD2. V dropped 4 bases and J dropped 2; count of bases not matched to a gene: 13. Germline V gene sequence: CDR1 LGHNA, CDR2 YNFKEQ. This CDR3 is 18 amino acids long. CDR3 region: CASSPRGSSGRITDTQYF. The CDR3 bases are TGTGCCAGCAGCCCCCGAGGGTCGAGCGGGAGGATCACAGATACGCAGTATTTT.

J is TRBJ2-7 and V is TRBV20-1, with D possibly being TRBD2 (6 bases). V was clipped by 3 bases and J by 0 bases, with 12 bases between them. The V gene's germline CDR1 is DFQATT and CDR2 SNEGSKA (reference sequence). CDR3 length equals 14 residues. This CDR3 is CSASKIGSSYEQYF. The CDR3 nucleotides are TGCAGTGCTAGTAAAATCGGGAGCTCCTACGAGCAGTACTTC.

This clonotype was observed once. V and J are TRBV29-1 and TRBJ1-5; D uncertain. This CDR3 contains 13 residues. Looked up from germline, CDR1 is SQVTM and CDR2 is ANQGSEA. V gave up 1 base and J gave up 6 bases, with 10 bases separating them. This CDR3 reads CSVEGGPGQPQHF. In DNA, the CDR3 is TGCAGCGTTGAAGGCGGGCCAGGTCAGCCCCAGCATTTT.

This clonotype occurred a few times. CDR3 sequence: CASRRTGDGGQPQHF. The CDR3 coding sequence is TGTGCCAGCAGAAGGACGGGGGATGGGGGTCAGCCCCAGCATTTT. The chain carries TRBV6-1 and TRBJ1-5, with D possibly being TRBD1 (5 bases). Trimming took off 6 bases at V and 6 bases at J, with 18 bases between the two ends. From germline, CDR1 is MNHNS and CDR2 SASEGT. This CDR3 region has 15 residues.

This chain connects TRBV18 to TRBJ2-3; 9 nucleotides align to TRBD2. V was clipped by 4 bases and J by 4 bases; unmatched bases: 3. CDR3 length: 14 amino acids. Germline CDR1 is KGHSH and CDR2 is LQKENI. As DNA, the CDR3 is TGTGCCAGCTCACTTAGCGGGAGTTCAGATACGCAGTATTTT. Amino acid sequence: CASSLSGSSDTQYF. Drawing the rest from reference TRBV18 and TRBJ2-3, the complete variable domain is NAGVMQNPRHLVRRRGQEARLRCSPMKGHSHVYWYRQLPEEGLKFMVYLQKENIIDESGMPKERFSAEFPKEGPSILRIQQVVRGDSAAYFCASSLSGSSDTQYFGPGTRLTVL.

V gene TRBV7-3 combines with J gene TRBJ2-3; TRBD2 agrees at 9 bases. The V and J ends lost 1 base and 0 bases, in that order; junction bases with no gene match: 8. Per the germline V gene, CDR1 is SGHTA and CDR2 is FQGTGA. The CDR3 covers 18 residues. CDR3 DNA sequence: TGTGCCAGCAGCTTAAAGGCTAGCGGGGCGTATAGCACAGATACGCAGTATTTT. Translation: CASSLKASGAYSTDTQYF.

The V gene is TRBV10-3, the J gene TRBJ1-5; D is unresolved. The CDR3 is 13 amino acids. V was pared by 3 bases and J by 4 bases, with 7 bases between. CDR1 is ENHRY and CDR2 is SYGVKD in the germline V gene. The CDR3 region is CAISEERNQPQHF. CDR3 DNA: TGTGCCATCAGTGAAGAGAGAAATCAGCCCCAGCATTTT.

This chain joins TRBV5-1 and TRBJ2-2; maybe TRBD1 (6 bases). V was pared by 6 bases and J by 2 bases, with 14 bases between. This CDR3 is built from 15 residues. Germline V gene lookup returns CDR1 SGHRS and CDR2 YFSETQ. The CDR3 is CASKRDGTNTGELFF. Here the CDR3 DNA reads TGCGCCAGCAAACGGGACGGGACAAACACCGGGGAGCTGTTTTTT. Combining the CDR3 with reference TRBV5-1 and TRBJ2-2 gives the whole variable domain KAGVTQTPRYLIKTRGQQVTLSCSPISGHRSVSWYQQTPGQGLQFLFEYFSETQRNKGNFPGRFSGRQFSNSRSEMNVSTLELGDSALYLCASKRDGTNTGELFFGEGSRLTVL.

This clonotype was detected a few times. The chain is built from TRBV7-9 and TRBJ2-1; no definite D call. Trimming cost V 2 bases and J 6 bases, with 11 bases left between them. Germline CDR1 is SEHNR and CDR2 is FQNEAQ (reference sequence). The CDR3 spans 14 residues. CDR3 DNA sequence: TGTGCCAGCAGCTTACTAGAAAGGCTCAATGAGCAGTTCTTC. It translates to CASSLLERLNEQFF.

The rearrangement links TRBV20-1 to TRBJ2-3, with TRBD1 identical over 8 bases. The CDR3 extends over 13 amino acids. V dropped 2 bases and J dropped 4; count of bases not matched to a gene: 2. Germline values: CDR1 DFQATT, CDR2 SNEGSKA (reference sequence). This CDR3 reads CSARLQGADTQYF. In DNA form, the CDR3 reads TGCAGTGCTAGACTACAGGGGGCAGATACGCAGTATTTT.

This chain uses TRBV24-1 with TRBJ2-5; 10 bases are shared with TRBD2. The CDR3 extends over 13 amino acids. The germline gives CDR1 KGHDR, CDR2 SFDVKD. Unmatched junction bases numbered 3, after V lost 11 bases and J lost 1 base. The CDR3 reads CAISGRSQETQYF. The CDR3 nucleotides read TGTGCCATTAGCGGGAGGTCCCAAGAGACCCAGTACTTC.

The chain is built from TRBV4-2 and TRBJ2-7; 8 bases map to TRBD1. Germline assignment: CDR1 LGHNA and CDR2 YNFKEQ. The trim removed 0 bases at V and 3 bases at J, leaving 10 bases unmatched. The CDR3 consists of 17 residues. CDR3 residues: CASSQDAAGQAFYEQYF. In nucleotides, the CDR3 is TGTGCCAGCAGCCAAGATGCGGCGGGACAGGCGTTCTACGAGCAGTACTTC.

This clonotype was observed a few times. CDR3 region: CASSLTAGGRYTGELFF. Here the CDR3 DNA reads TGTGCCAGCAGCCTTACCGCGGGAGGAAGGTACACCGGGGAGCTGTTTTTT. The chain couples TRBV3-1 to TRBJ2-2; 8 positions agree with TRBD2. The CDR3 contains 17 residues. V was clipped by 4 bases and J by 3 bases; unmatched bases: 10. Per the germline V gene, CDR1 is LGHDT and CDR2 is YNNKEL (reference sequence).

This clonotype showed up just a few times. The chain links TRBV5-5 to TRBJ2-4; 8 bases are a match to TRBD2. The CDR3 spans 15 residues. J gave up 8 bases and V 1 base, and 8 bases lay outside the gene matches. Germline V gene lookup returns CDR1 SGHKS and CDR2 YYEKEE (reference sequence). In DNA form, the CDR3 reads TGTGCCAGCAGCTTGATGGCGGGAGGCTTGGACATTCAGTACTTC. Encoded protein: CASSLMAGGLDIQYF. The whole variable domain, remainder taken from reference TRBV5-5 and TRBJ2-4, is DAGVTQSPTHLIKTRGQQVTLRCSPISGHKSVSWYQQVLGQGPQFIFQYYEKEERGRGNFPDRFSARQFPNYSSELNVNALLLGDSALYLCASSLMAGGLDIQYFGAGTRLSVL.

The chain is built from TRBV20-1 and TRBJ1-2; TRBD1 matches at 7 bases. The CDR3 consists of 13 residues. Germline CDR1 and CDR2: DFQATT and SNEGSKA (reference sequence). V trimming: 6 bases; J trimming: 2 bases; junction bases outside the gene matches: 6. The CDR3 loop reads CSASWTGNYGYTF. CDR3 nucleotides: TGCAGTGCCTCTTGGACAGGCAACTATGGCTACACCTTC.

CDR3 residues: CASTAGTYSYEQYF. In DNA, the CDR3 is TGTGCCAGCACAGCCGGGACTTACTCCTACGAGCAGTACTTC. The rearrangement uses TRBV5-5 and TRBJ2-7, with TRBD2 as a possible D gene (6 bases). Trimming took off 6 bases at V and 0 bases at J, with 13 bases between the two ends. Germline V CDR1 and CDR2: SGHKS, YYEKEE (reference sequence). This CDR3 comprises 14 residues.